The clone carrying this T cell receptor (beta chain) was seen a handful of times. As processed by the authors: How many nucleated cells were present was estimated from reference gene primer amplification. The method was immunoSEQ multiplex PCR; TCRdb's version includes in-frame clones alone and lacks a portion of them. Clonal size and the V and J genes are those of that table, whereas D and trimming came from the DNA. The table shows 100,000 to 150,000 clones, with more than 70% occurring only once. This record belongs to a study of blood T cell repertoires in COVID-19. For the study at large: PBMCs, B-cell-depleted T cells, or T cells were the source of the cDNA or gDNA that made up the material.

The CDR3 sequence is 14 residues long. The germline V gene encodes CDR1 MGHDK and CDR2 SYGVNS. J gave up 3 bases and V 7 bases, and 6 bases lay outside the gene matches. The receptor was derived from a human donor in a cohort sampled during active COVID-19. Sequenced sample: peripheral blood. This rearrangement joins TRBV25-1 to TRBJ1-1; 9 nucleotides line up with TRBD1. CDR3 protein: CASKWTGEDTEAFF. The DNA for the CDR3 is TGTGCCAGCAAATGGACAGGGGAAGACACTGAAGCTTTCTTT.